The source of this T cell receptor beta chain is a study of T-cell memory formation after mild COVID-19. CDR1 SGHRS and CDR2 YFSETQ come from the germline V gene. This CDR3 has 13 residues. The V end lost 7 bases, the J end lost 1 base, and 11 bases lay between the germline ends. Libraries for TCRalpha and TCRbeta carried sample barcodes and unique molecular identifiers via 5'RACE. A single record per CDR3 protein comes from TCRdb applying MiXCR to the 5' RACE reads. This sample carries 400,000 to 450,000 distinct CDR3 sequences, around 17% of them seen once, and the ten largest clones take about 22%.

The receptor comes from a man aged 18 to 29 who had mild COVID-19 (a few samples of this study predate the infection). Cell type and time point are not known. Sequencing was done on a sample of PBMCs or a T cell subset sorted from them (not recorded which). The chain carries TRBV5-1 and TRBJ2-5; the D gene is possibly TRBD1 (5 bases). Written as DNA, the CDR3 is TGCGCCAGCGGAACAGGATTCCAAGAGACCCAGTACTTC. Its translation is CASGTGFQETQYF.